The rows below give T cell receptor beta chains drawn from one sample of a study of cytomegalovirus exposure and HLA in healthy donors. Here immunoSEQ multiplex PCR was the method, and the copy in TCRdb shows in-frame clones only, minus some. The sample holds 200,000 or so clones, roughly 85% seen once. The source material was PBMCs. These receptor sequences come from a woman younger than 35 in good health and CMV-seronegative. Each CDR3 is given with its conserved first and last residue. The D gene is left open where the match is weak. Rows give clone size only sometimes, using once, few, many, or a class for an expanded clone.

v_gene,abundance,d_gene,j_gene,CDR3nt,CDR3aa
TRBV10-1,-,TRBD1,TRBJ2-2,TGCGCCAGCAGTGAGCCTACCCACAGGGGACGCACCGGGGAGCTGTTTTTT,CASSEPTHRGRTGELFF
TRBV19,-,TRBD1,TRBJ1-2,TGTGCCAGTAGTGTGACAGGGGGCGCTGGCTACACCTTC,CASSVTGGAGYTF
TRBV15,-,TRBD2,TRBJ2-5,TGTGCCACCGCCGGCTGGGGAGCGGGAAAAAGGCAAGAGACCCAGTACTTC,CATAGWGAGKRQETQYF
TRBV28,-,-,TRBJ1-1,TGTGCCAGCAGTTTGCGACAGGCGGGCACTGAAGCTTTCTTT,CASSLRQAGTEAFF
TRBV10-2,-,-,TRBJ2-7,TGCGCCAGCAGTGAACGGGTGGTCCCCTACGAGCAGTACTTC,CASSERVVPYEQYF
TRBV4-1,-,TRBD2,TRBJ2-3,TGCGCCAGCAGCCAAGCCGGGAGGGCCTTAGGCACAGATACGCAGTATTTT,CASSQAGRALGTDTQYF
TRBV29-1,-,-,TRBJ1-2,TGCAGCGCCCGGCGTCAAGAGGATGGCTACACCTTC,CSARRQEDGYTF
TRBV13,-,TRBD2,TRBJ2-2,TGTGCCAGCAGCCACCAACCGGCGACTAGCGGGGACACCGGGGAGCTGTTTTTT,CASSHQPATSGDTGELFF
TRBV5-8,-,-,TRBJ2-1,TGTGCCAGCAGCTTGACGGAGTTGACCCTACGTGAGCAGTTCTTC,CASSLTELTLREQFF
TRBV15,-,TRBD1,TRBJ2-2,TGTGCCACCAGCAGAGATAGGACAGGGGGGCCCGGGGAGCTGTTTTTT,CATSRDRTGGPGELFF
TRBV7-6,few,-,TRBJ1-1,TGTGCCAGCAGCTTAGGCCGAGGGGAAGCTTTCTTT,CASSLGRGEAFF
TRBV9,-,-,TRBJ2-3,TGTGCCAGCAGCCACGGCGGGGCTTTAGGAGATACGCAGTATTTT,CASSHGGALGDTQYF
TRBV19,-,-,TRBJ1-5,TGTGCCAGTAGTATAGACAGATACAATCAGCCCCAGCATTTT,CASSIDRYNQPQHF
TRBV19,-,TRBD1,TRBJ2-6,TGTGCCAGTAGTATAAGGGACAGGAGAACATCTGGGGCCAACGTCCTGACTTTC,CASSIRDRRTSGANVLTF
TRBV6-5,-,-,TRBJ2-3,TGTGCCAGCCTCGAACCGGGGTTGGCAGATACGCAGTATTTT,CASLEPGLADTQYF
TRBV9,-,TRBD2,TRBJ2-1,TGTGCCAGCAGCGTCATAACTAGCGGGACATACAATGAGCAGTTCTTC,CASSVITSGTYNEQFF
TRBV30,-,-,TRBJ2-1,TGTGCCTGGAGTGTAGGACTAACCTACAATGAGCAGTTCTTC,CAWSVGLTYNEQFF
TRBV28,-,-,TRBJ2-5,TGTGCCAGCGCCCAATCGGCAGGGATGGTAGAGACCCAGTACTTC,CASAQSAGMVETQYF
TRBV5-4,-,-,TRBJ2-7,TGTGCCAGCAGCACCCGGACAGCGAAGGACGAGCAGTACTTC,CASSTRTAKDEQYF
TRBV6-1,-,TRBD1,TRBJ2-7,TGTGCCAGCAGTCCCGCGGACAGGAGCTACGAGCAGTACTTC,CASSPADRSYEQYF
TRBV5-1,-,TRBD1,TRBJ1-1,TGCGCCAGCAGCTCAACAGGGGGGACCATGAACACTGAAGCTTTCTTT,CASSSTGGTMNTEAFF
TRBV10-1,many,-,TRBJ2-7,TGCGCCAGCAGTCTACTAGCTTCCGACGAGCAGTACTTC,CASSLLASDEQYF